These 17 T cell receptor beta chains share one sample of origin, sequenced in a study of blood T cell repertoires in COVID-19. Sequencing was performed with immunoSEQ multiplex PCR; in TCRdb, only in-frame clones are kept and a portion is missing. The sample contains roughly 220,000 clones, approximately 86% of which appear only once. The sample consisted of PBMCs or T cells enriched from blood (not recorded which). The receptors originated from a woman in her fifties or sixties with acute COVID-19.

The chain has TRBV7-2 and TRBJ1-6; 7 bases line up with TRBD1. With V trimmed by 5 bases and J by 7 bases, 11 bases remained unmatched. Germline-derived CDR1 and CDR2 are SGHTA and FQGNSA. The length of the CDR3 is 16 residues. The CDR3 region has the DNA TGTGCCAGCAGCCCAAACCCGGGACAGAAGAATTCACCCCTCCACTTT. Translated: CASSPNPGQKNSPLHF.

V usage is TRBV2 and J usage is TRBJ2-3; no clear D. The V end was cut by 6 bases, the J end by 1 base, with 17 bases between. The CDR3 extends over 16 amino acids. Germline V gene sequence: CDR1 SNHLY, CDR2 FYNNEI. DNA of the CDR3: TGTGCCAGCAGCCTCGGTTTCGAGTTTGGCACAGATACGCAGTATTTT. It translates to CASSLGFEFGTDTQYF. The full variable domain, completed using reference TRBV2 and TRBJ2-3, is EPEVTQTPSHQVTQMGQEVILRCVPISNHLYFYWYRQILGQKVEFLVSFYNNEISEKSEIFDDQFSVERPDGSNFTLKIRSTKLEDSAMYFCASSLGFEFGTDTQYFGPGTRLTVL.

The rearrangement uses TRBV7-9 and TRBJ1-2; TRBD1 matches at 7 bases. Germline V gene data show CDR1 as SEHNR and CDR2 as FQNEAQ (reference sequence). The junction had 7 bases not matched to a gene; V was cut back by 5 bases and J by 4 bases. This CDR3 comprises 14 residues. The CDR3 loop reads CASSKGQTVYGYTF. Written as DNA, the CDR3 is TGTGCCAGCAGCAAGGGACAGACCGTCTATGGCTACACCTTC.

The gene calls are TRBV28 and TRBJ2-3, with 9 bases lining up with TRBD1. The V gene's germline CDR1 is MDHEN and CDR2 SYDVKM. The ends lost 6 bases at V and 0 bases at J; junction bases unmatched: 10. The CDR3 extends over 17 amino acids. This CDR3 reads CASSRVGQGKSTDTQYF. In DNA, the CDR3 is TGTGCCAGCAGCCGGGTCGGACAGGGGAAAAGCACAGATACGCAGTATTTT.

The rearrangement uses TRBV27 and TRBJ2-7; D perhaps matches TRBD1 (5 bases). V lost 5 bases, J lost 6 bases, and 14 bases lay in between. The germline V gene has CDR1 MNHEY and CDR2 SMNVEV (reference sequence). The CDR3 runs to 13 residues. The CDR3: CASSEDSWSEQYF. The CDR3 nucleotides read TGTGCCAGCAGTGAAGACAGCTGGTCCGAGCAGTACTTC.

The chain links TRBV18 to TRBJ1-2; TRBD1 might be the D (6 bases). Germline loops: CDR1 KGHSH, CDR2 LQKENI. V lost 3 bases and J 0 bases, leaving 11 bases between the germline ends. The CDR3 covers 15 residues. CDR3 nucleotides: TGTGCCAGCTCACCGGAGGCAGGGGCTAACTATGGCTACACCTTC. Residues: CASSPEAGANYGYTF.

This chain links TRBV28 with TRBJ1-2, with D uncertain. The CDR3 spans 13 residues. Germline values: CDR1 MDHEN, CDR2 SYDVKM. Trimming took off 5 bases at V and 5 bases at J, with 12 bases between the two ends. The CDR3 bases are TGTGCCAGCAGTCCCCCCGGGGTATATGGCTACACCTTC. Translating gives CASSPPGVYGYTF.

The rearrangement uses TRBV9 and TRBJ2-7; D perhaps matches TRBD2 (6 bases). The CDR3 length is 18 residues. The V and J ends lost 1 base and 12 bases respectively, with 32 bases between them. CDR1 SGDLS and CDR2 YYNGEE come from the germline V gene. Here the CDR3 reads CASSVRGVKPYPTPFRYF. In DNA, the CDR3 is TGTGCCAGCAGCGTACGCGGGGTCAAGCCTTACCCCACCCCTTTTCGGTACTTC.

This rearrangement joins TRBV18 to TRBJ2-7; 12 bases are a match to TRBD2. Germline V CDR1 and CDR2: KGHSH, LQKENI. V lost 3 bases and J lost 5; bases outside the gene matches: 8. This CDR3 has 16 amino acids. CDR3 in DNA: TGTGCCAGCTCACCCGGGACTAGCGGGCCTCTCGACGAGCAGTACTTC. Its translation is CASSPGTSGPLDEQYF.

This clone was seen a single time. The chain uses TRBV14 and TRBJ2-3, with 10 bases aligning to TRBD2. The V segment lost 2 bases and the J segment 4 bases; nucleotides outside the gene matches: 9. Germline V lookup: CDR1 SGHDN, CDR2 FVKESK. The CDR3 is 17 amino acids. Here the CDR3 reads CASSQHILAGVADTQYF. CDR3 nucleotide sequence: TGTGCCAGCAGCCAACACATCCTAGCGGGAGTGGCAGATACGCAGTATTTT.

The J gene is TRBJ1-4, the V gene TRBV18, with 9 bases lining up with TRBD1. The CDR3 is made up of 15 amino acids. V lost 0 bases to trimming and J lost 8 bases; unmatched junction nucleotides: 4. Germline V gene lookup returns CDR1 KGHSH and CDR2 LQKENI. In DNA form, the CDR3 reads TGTGCCAGCTCACCACCCCGACAGGGGGGCGAAAAACTGTTTTTT. Translated, it gives CASSPPRQGGEKLFF.

V gene TRBV7-3 combines with J gene TRBJ2-1; 10 positions agree with TRBD2. V lost 5 bases and J lost 8; bases outside the gene matches: 9. The CDR3 runs to 15 residues. Germline CDR1 is SGHTA and CDR2 is FQGTGA. The CDR3 DNA reads TGTGCCAGCAGCCCGCGGACTAGCGGAGGGGATGAGCAGTTCTTC. Translated, it gives CASSPRTSGGDEQFF.

The DNA for the CDR3 is TGTGCCAGTAGTGTCGCAGGGGGCCGGGGCACTGAAGCTTTCTTT. As protein: CASSVAGGRGTEAFF. The J gene is TRBJ1-1, the V gene TRBV19; 8 nucleotides align to TRBD1. Trimming removed 5 bases from V and 4 bases from J; junction bases left unmatched: 9. In germline, CDR1 is LNHDA, CDR2 SQIVND (reference sequence). This CDR3 spans 15 amino acids.

This clone is a singleton in its sample. The chain joins TRBV3-1 (or the pseudogene TRBV3-2) to TRBJ2-5; TRBD2 matches at 10 bases. CDR1 LGHDT and CDR2 YNNKEL come from the germline V gene (reference sequence). This CDR3 region has 15 residues. V shed 4 bases, J shed 4 bases, and the junction held 6 bases outside the gene matches. The CDR3 nucleotides read TGTGCCAGCAGCCGGAGCGGGAGGGCCGGAGAGACCCAGTACTTC. It codes for CASSRSGRAGETQYF.

The chain carries TRBV30 and TRBJ2-7; 8 bases agree with TRBD1. This CDR3 has 11 amino acids. After removal of 5 bases from V and 6 bases from J, the junction contained 3 bases not matched to a gene. Per the germline V gene, CDR1 is GTSNPN and CDR2 is SVGIG (reference sequence). The CDR3 is CAWAGGGEQYF. DNA of the CDR3: TGTGCCTGGGCAGGGGGCGGCGAGCAGTACTTC.

The chain joins TRBV5-1 to TRBJ1-1, with 8 positions matching TRBD1. This CDR3 has 14 residues. Germline V lookup: CDR1 SGHRS, CDR2 YFSETQ. V lost 5 bases, J lost 5 bases, and 8 bases stayed unmatched. This CDR3 is CASRPGQGRTEAFF. CDR3 in DNA: TGCGCCAGCAGACCCGGACAGGGAAGAACTGAAGCTTTCTTT.

The chain couples TRBV27 to TRBJ2-7; 8 bases fit TRBD2. The CDR3 totals 14 residues. V lost 4 bases to trimming and J lost 6 bases; unmatched junction nucleotides: 8. Germline CDR1 reads MNHEY; CDR2 reads SMNVEV (reference sequence). The CDR3 DNA sequence: TGTGCCAGCAGTTCTCAACCTACTAGCGGCGAGCAGTACTTC. Translated, it gives CASSSQPTSGEQYF.